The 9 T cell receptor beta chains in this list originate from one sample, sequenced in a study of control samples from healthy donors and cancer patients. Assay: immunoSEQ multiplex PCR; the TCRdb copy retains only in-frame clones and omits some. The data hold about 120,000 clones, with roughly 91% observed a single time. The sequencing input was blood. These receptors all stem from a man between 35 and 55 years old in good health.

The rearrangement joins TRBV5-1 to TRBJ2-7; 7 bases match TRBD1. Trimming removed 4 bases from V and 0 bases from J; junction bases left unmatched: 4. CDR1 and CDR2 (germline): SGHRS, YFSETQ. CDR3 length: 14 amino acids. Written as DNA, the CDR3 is TGCGCCAGCAGCCGGGGACAGAACTCCTACGAGCAGTACTTC. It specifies CASSRGQNSYEQYF. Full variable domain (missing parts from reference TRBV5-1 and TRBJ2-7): KAGVTQTPRYLIKTRGQQVTLSCSPISGHRSVSWYQQTPGQGLQFLFEYFSETQRNKGNFPGRFSGRQFSNSRSEMNVSTLELGDSALYLCASSRGQNSYEQYFGPGTRLTVT.

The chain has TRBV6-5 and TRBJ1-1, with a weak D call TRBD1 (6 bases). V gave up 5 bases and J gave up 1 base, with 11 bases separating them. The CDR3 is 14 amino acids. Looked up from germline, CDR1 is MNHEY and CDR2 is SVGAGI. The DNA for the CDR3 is TGTGCCAGCAGTCCACAGGGTCCGAACACTGAAGCTTTCTTT. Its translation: CASSPQGPNTEAFF.

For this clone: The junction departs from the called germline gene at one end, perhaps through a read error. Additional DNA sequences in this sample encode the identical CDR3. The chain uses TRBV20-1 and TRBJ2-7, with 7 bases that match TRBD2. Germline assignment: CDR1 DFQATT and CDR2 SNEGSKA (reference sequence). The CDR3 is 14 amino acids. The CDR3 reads CSASVGGITYEQYF. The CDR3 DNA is TGCAGTGCTAGTGTGGGGGGGATAACCTACGAACAGTACTTC.

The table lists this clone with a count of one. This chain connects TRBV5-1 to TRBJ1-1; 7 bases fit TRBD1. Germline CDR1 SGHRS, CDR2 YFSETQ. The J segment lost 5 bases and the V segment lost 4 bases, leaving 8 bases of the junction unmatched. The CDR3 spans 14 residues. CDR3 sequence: CASSPRTGGTEAFF. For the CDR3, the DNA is TGCGCCAGCAGCCCCCGGACAGGTGGTACTGAAGCTTTCTTT.

CDR3 residues: CASSLLSTGVTNQPQHF. For the CDR3, the DNA is TGTGCCAGCAGCTTACTATCGACAGGGGTTACCAATCAGCCCCAGCATTTT. J is TRBJ1-5 and V is TRBV7-8; 8 nucleotides line up with TRBD1. Germline CDR1 is SGHVS and CDR2 is FQNEAQ. V trimming: 2 bases; J trimming: 3 bases; junction bases outside the gene matches: 9. This CDR3 is 17 amino acids long.

Here the CDR3 DNA reads TGCGCCAGCAGCCGCGTCGGACTGAACTACGAGCAGTACTTC. Amino acid sequence: CASSRVGLNYEQYF. The V gene is TRBV4-1, the J gene TRBJ2-7; the D gene is possibly TRBD2 (5 bases). CDR1 MGHRA and CDR2 YSYEKL come from the germline V gene. The CDR3 extends over 14 amino acids. V was trimmed by 4 bases and J by 3 bases, leaving 13 bases between them.

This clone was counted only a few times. Written as DNA, the CDR3 is TGTGCCAGCAGCTTTGGGGGGAACCAAGAGACCCAGTACTTC. As protein: CASSFGGNQETQYF. The rearrangement links TRBV7-2 to TRBJ2-5, with D tentatively TRBD2 (6 bases). Trimming took off 3 bases at V and 0 bases at J, with 8 bases between the two ends. Germline CDR1 SGHTA, CDR2 FQGNSA. The CDR3 spans 14 residues. Full variable domain (remainder filled in from reference TRBV7-2 and TRBJ2-5): GAGVSQSPSNKVTEKGKDVELRCDPISGHTALYWYRQSLGQGLEFLIYFQGNSAPDKSGLPSDRFSAERTGGSVSTLTIQRTQQEDSAVYLCASSFGGNQETQYFGPGTRLLVL.

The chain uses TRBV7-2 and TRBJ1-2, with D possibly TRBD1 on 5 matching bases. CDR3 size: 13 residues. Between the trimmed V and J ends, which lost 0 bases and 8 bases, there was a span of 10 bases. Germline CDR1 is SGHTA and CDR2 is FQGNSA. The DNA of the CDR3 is TGTGCCAGCAGCTTAGCGGGGCGGCGCGGCTACACCTTC. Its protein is CASSLAGRRGYTF.

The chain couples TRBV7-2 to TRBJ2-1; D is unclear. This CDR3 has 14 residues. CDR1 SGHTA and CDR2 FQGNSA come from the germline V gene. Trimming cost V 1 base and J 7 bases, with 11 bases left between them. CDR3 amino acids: CASSLVAGLNEQFF. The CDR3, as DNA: TGTGCCAGCAGCTTAGTCGCTGGGTTAAATGAGCAGTTCTTC. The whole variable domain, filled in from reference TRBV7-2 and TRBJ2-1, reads GAGVSQSPSNKVTEKGKDVELRCDPISGHTALYWYRQSLGQGLEFLIYFQGNSAPDKSGLPSDRFSAERTGGSVSTLTIQRTQQEDSAVYLCASSLVAGLNEQFFGPGTRLTVL.